This T cell receptor (beta chain) was retrieved from a study of lymphopenia after photon versus proton radiotherapy. The trim removed 4 bases at V and 2 bases at J, leaving 8 bases unmatched. The CDR3 runs to 16 residues. CDR1 and CDR2 from the germline V gene are MNHEY and SMNVEV (reference sequence). Here immunoSEQ multiplex PCR was the method, and the copy in TCRdb shows in-frame clones only, minus some. The data show 75,000 or so clones, around 80% seen once. The V call is TRBV27, the J call TRBJ1-5; TRBD1 matches at 7 bases. The TCR sequence derives from a man in his fifties or sixties with pancreatic cancer. The source material was peripheral blood, sampled from a patient treated with proton-based radiotherapy. The CDR3, as DNA: TGTGCCAGCAGTTGGGGGGGGACAGTTGGCAATCAGCCCCAGCATTTT. This encodes CASSWGGTVGNQPQHF.